This T cell receptor beta chain was identified in a study of T cell repertoires in cytomegalovirus infection (dated by TCRdb to between 2018 and 2021). At the level of the whole study: Donor HLA type was relevant to the analysis, as public TCR beta signatures indicated carriage of CMV infection together with the matching HLA type.

The run used an Illumina HiSeq 1500. Starting from the raw public reads, TCRdb applied fastp trimming at Q25, assembled clones with MiXCR and retained in-frame beta chains. For every CDR3 protein sequence, its rows merge into one entry that carries the most common genes and DNA. Present in this sample are roughly 280,000 distinct CDR3 sequences, roughly 15% of which were seen just once. Of the sample, around 9.5% is held by the ten largest clones. What the study reported, not specific to this receptor: The ex vivo response was dominated by HLA-C-restricted CMV-specific TCR beta clonotypes, and the single most frequent clonotype in two of eight donors was supplied by these HLA-C-restricted clonotypes. In both this cohort and an independent cohort of 300 to 450 donors, the cumulative frequency of public TCR beta family members distinguished carriers of CMV infection plus the relevant HLA type.

CDR1 and CDR2 were assigned from the germline V gene (reference sequence) as SEHNR and FQNEAQ. V and J are trimmed by 7 bases and 2 bases, and the gene matches miss 6 bases of the junction. From cysteine to phenylalanine, the CDR3 is 14 amino acids long. Left in the record is the CDR3 DNA by itself, 42 bases read in frame from the first base. As regards this clonotype: What antigen it recognizes has not been identified. No quality values exist for individual bases; no much larger clone is one base distant.

The clonotype comes from a human donor in good health (CMV status not recorded). Some clones in this sample may be carry-over from other donors' samples. Source material: PBMCs. The chain joins TRBV7-9 to TRBJ2-7; 9 bases in between match TRBD2. The CDR3 in this case is CASTPTSGAYEQYF. The DNA is TGTGCCAGCACCCCGACTAGCGGCGCCTACGAGCAGTACTTC. The full variable domain, completed from the reference TRBV7-9 and TRBJ2-7 proteins outside the CDR3, reads DTGVSQNPRHKITKRGQNVTFRCDPISEHNRLYWYRQTLGQGPEFLTYFQNEAQLEKSRLLSDRFSAERPKGSFSTLEIQRTEQGDSAMYLCASTPTSGAYEQYFGPGTRLTVT.